The present entry profiles one T cell receptor beta chain with its context. This sample was included in a study of blood T cell repertoires in COVID-19. As for the study in general: T cells, B-cell-depleted T cells, or PBMCs provided the cDNA or gDNA that served as material.

Germline V lookup: CDR1 LGHDT, CDR2 YNNKEL (reference sequence). Unmatched junction bases numbered 11, after V lost 1 base and J lost 5 bases. The CDR3 contains 17 residues. Authors' analysis steps: Estimates of nucleated cell counts were drawn from the amplification of reference gene primers. Sequencing used immunoSEQ multiplex PCR; TCRdb keeps in-frame clones, though not all of them. V, J and clone size are those of that table, while D and trimming were read from the DNA. The sample consists of around 100,000 clones, around 90% of them appearing once. The chain employs TRBV3-1 (or the pseudogene TRBV3-2) and TRBJ2-5; 9 nucleotides match TRBD1. Sequenced material: peripheral blood. This receptor was taken from a man aged 55 to 69 with COVID-19, enrolled during active disease. The CDR3 is CASSQGSPWTGDETQYF. The CDR3 bases are TGTGCCAGCAGCCAAGGGTCCCCATGGACAGGGGACGAGACCCAGTACTTC.